The 11 T cell receptor beta chains listed next were all sequenced from one sample in a study of beta chain features in type 1 diabetes. Expressed TCRB transcripts were sequenced after all isolated RNA was converted to cDNA. Repertoires were generated with immunoSEQ multiplex PCR, while TCRdb's copy carries only in-frame clones and drops some. The data hold a few hundred thousand clones, with more than 11% observed a single time. Sequenced material: naive CD4+ T cells from blood. Every receptor here comes from a man younger than 45 in good health.

The chain joins TRBV29-1 to TRBJ1-2; D gene unclear. The germline V gene encodes CDR1 SQVTM and CDR2 ANQGSEA. This CDR3 has 11 amino acids. V was cut by 4 bases and J by 4 bases, with 7 bases left in between. CDR3 protein: CSVGVLYGYTF. In DNA form, the CDR3 reads TGCAGCGTTGGGGTACTCTATGGCTACACCTTC. Complete variable domain (other parts from reference TRBV29-1 and TRBJ1-2): SAVISQKPSRDICQRGTSLTIQCQVDSQVTMMFWYRQQPGQSLTLIATANQGSEATYESGFVIDKFPISRPNLTFSTLTVSNMSPEDSSIYLCSVGVLYGYTFGSGTRLTVV.

The table lists this clone with a few counts. The J gene is TRBJ2-1, the V gene TRBV4-3, with 9 bases matching TRBD2. V gave up 1 base and J gave up 4 bases; unmatched junction bases: 8. CDR3 length: 17 residues. CDR1 is LGHNA and CDR2 is YSLEER in the germline V gene. DNA for the CDR3: TGCGCCAGCAGCCAAGTTACGAGCGGGAGGCATTACAATGAGCAGTTCTTC. Encoded protein: CASSQVTSGRHYNEQFF.

V and J are TRBV27 and TRBJ2-3, with D uncertain. Germline V lookup: CDR1 MNHEY, CDR2 SMNVEV (reference sequence). The CDR3 extends over 12 amino acids. V was pared by 5 bases and J by 3 bases, with 6 bases between. Written as DNA, the CDR3 is TGTGCCAGCAGTCACCGGACAGATACGCAGTATTTT. Its translation: CASSHRTDTQYF.

The genes are TRBV4-1 and TRBJ1-6; maybe TRBD1 (5 bases). This CDR3 has 18 residues. The germline CDR1 and CDR2 sequences are MGHRA and YSYEKL. V was pared by 4 bases and J by 7 bases, with 23 bases between. In DNA form, the CDR3 reads TGCGCCAGCAGCCCCGGGGCTGCCAAATCCAAATGGAATTCACCCCTCCACTTT. Its translation is CASSPGAAKSKWNSPLHF.

V usage is TRBV29-1 and J usage is TRBJ2-1, with TRBD2 matching 13 bases. The CDR3 consists of 14 residues. Germline V CDR1 and CDR2: SQVTM, ANQGSEA. The V and J ends lost 4 bases and 5 bases, in that order; junction bases with no gene match: 2. Here the CDR3 reads CSVAGLAGHNEQFF. In DNA form, the CDR3 reads TGCAGCGTTGCGGGACTAGCGGGACACAATGAGCAGTTCTTC.

The rearrangement links TRBV9 to TRBJ1-3, with TRBD1 matching over 9 bases. This CDR3 comprises 15 residues. The junction had 6 bases not matched to a gene; V was cut back by 8 bases and J by 0 bases. The V gene's germline CDR1 is SGDLS and CDR2 YYNGEE. The CDR3 bases are TGTGCCAGACTGGGACAGGGCGTCTCTGGAAACACCATATATTTT. This gives the protein CARLGQGVSGNTIYF.

The J gene is TRBJ1-2, the V gene TRBV7-2, with D unclear. The length of the CDR3 is 15 residues. Trimming removed 4 bases from V and 4 bases from J, with 16 bases in between. The germline V gene encodes CDR1 SGHTA and CDR2 FQGNSA. The CDR3 spells CASSWGNLGSYGYTF. CDR3 coding DNA: TGTGCCAGCAGCTGGGGTAACCTCGGTAGCTATGGCTACACCTTC.

This clone was seen more than once but under ten times. The chain is built from TRBV15 and TRBJ2-7; D possibly corresponds to TRBD1 (5 bases). The CDR3 spans 15 residues. CDR1 is LNHNV and CDR2 is YYDKDF in the germline V gene (reference sequence). V was cut by 6 bases and J by 3 bases, with 18 bases left in between. The CDR3 DNA is TGTGCCACCAGAACCAGGGATCGATCATACTACGAGCAGTACGTC. Translation gives CATRTRDRSYYEQYV.

The chain recombines TRBV11-2 with TRBJ1-1; 7 bases agree with TRBD1. The CDR3 is made up of 14 amino acids. Trimming removed 5 bases from V and 1 base from J; junction bases left unmatched: 4. Germline V CDR1 and CDR2: SGHAT, FQNNGV. The CDR3 loop reads CASSPRTGNTEAFF. The CDR3 region has the DNA TGTGCCAGCAGCCCGAGGACAGGGAACACTGAAGCTTTCTTT.

This clone turned up a few times. The V and J genes are TRBV13 and TRBJ1-1; D remains unclear. This CDR3 has 12 residues. The V gene's germline CDR1 is PRHDT and CDR2 FYEKMQ (reference sequence). Trimming took off 2 bases at V and 5 bases at J, with 6 bases between the two ends. CDR3 residues: CASSLRRTEAFF. The DNA of the CDR3 is TGTGCCAGCAGCTTACGACGGACTGAAGCTTTCTTT.

V gene TRBV11-3 combines with J gene TRBJ2-7; TRBD2 matches 11 bases. Germline CDR1 and CDR2: SGHNT and YENEEA. The V segment lost 5 bases and the J segment 9 bases; nucleotides outside the gene matches: 6. The CDR3 sequence is 13 residues long. The CDR3 sequence: CASSRWTSGLQYF. DNA of the CDR3: TGTGCCAGCAGCCGTTGGACTAGCGGGTTGCAGTACTTC.